Below are 17 T cell receptor beta chains sequenced from a single sample in a study of vaccination effects on CD4 cells after COVID-19. TCRdb's copy holds only in-frame clones and misses some; the assay was immunoSEQ multiplex PCR. This table has 45,000 to 75,000 clones, about 83% appearing once. Following an approximately 9-day culture, CD4+ T cells were purified. These receptors lack a known antigen. Source: CD4+ T cells from PBMCs cultured without peptide, taken before COVID-19 vaccination. These receptor sequences come from a human donor who received a COVID-19 vaccine.

This chain joins TRBV9 and TRBJ1-2; 7 nucleotides align to TRBD1. This CDR3 comprises 15 residues. The germline gives CDR1 SGDLS, CDR2 YYNGEE. The V gene end was trimmed by 0 bases and the J gene end by 4 bases; junction bases not matched to a gene: 6. CDR3 region: CASSVGPGQVYGYTF. In DNA form, the CDR3 reads TGTGCCAGCAGCGTAGGGCCCGGACAGGTCTATGGCTACACCTTC. Together with reference TRBV9 and TRBJ1-2, the CDR3 gives the full variable domain: DSGVTQTPKHLITATGQRVTLRCSPRSGDLSVYWYQQSLDQGLQFLIQYYNGEERAKGNILERFSAQQFPDLHSELNLSSLELGDSALYFCASSVGPGQVYGYTFGSGTRLTVV.

The V call is TRBV9, the J call TRBJ2-1, with D hard to call. The CDR3 contains 15 residues. V lost 0 bases and J lost 7, with 14 bases in between. The germline V gene has CDR1 SGDLS and CDR2 YYNGEE. The CDR3 region is CASSVVGSSLNEQFF. CDR3 in DNA: TGTGCCAGCAGCGTAGTTGGGTCCTCTCTAAATGAGCAGTTCTTC. The variable domain in full, with the rest retrieved from reference TRBV9 and TRBJ2-1, is DSGVTQTPKHLITATGQRVTLRCSPRSGDLSVYWYQQSLDQGLQFLIQYYNGEERAKGNILERFSAQQFPDLHSELNLSSLELGDSALYFCASSVVGSSLNEQFFGPGTRLTVL.

This clone was picked up a small number of times. This chain joins TRBV7-3 and TRBJ1-6; a weak D match, TRBD1 (6 bases). The CDR3 length is 19 residues. Germline CDR1 reads SGHTA; CDR2 reads FQGTGA. Trimming cost V 2 bases and J 4 bases, with 21 bases left between them. The CDR3 here is CASSLGSPQQGLYNSPLHF. CDR3 sequence (DNA): TGTGCCAGCAGCTTAGGGAGCCCTCAACAGGGACTTTATAATTCACCCCTCCACTTT.

This chain connects TRBV7-3 to TRBJ2-5; D remains unclear. The CDR3 length is 12 residues. Trimming removed 0 bases from V and 5 bases from J, with 4 bases in between. Looked up from germline, CDR1 is SGHTA and CDR2 is FQGTGA. The CDR3 sequence: CASSLTTETQYF. CDR3 coding DNA: TGTGCCAGCAGCTTAACGACGGAGACCCAGTACTTC.

The sample holds one count of this clone. The J gene is TRBJ1-1, the V gene TRBV7-2, with D uncertain. This CDR3 contains 13 residues. Trimming pared 6 bases from V and 0 bases from J, leaving 8 bases between. CDR1 is SGHTA and CDR2 is FQGNSA in the germline V gene. CDR3 sequence reads: CASREGMNTEAFF. The CDR3 nucleotides read TGTGCCAGCAGAGAGGGAATGAACACTGAAGCTTTCTTT. The variable domain in full, with the rest retrieved from reference TRBV7-2 and TRBJ1-1, is GAGVSQSPSNKVTEKGKDVELRCDPISGHTALYWYRQSLGQGLEFLIYFQGNSAPDKSGLPSDRFSAERTGGSVSTLTIQRTQQEDSAVYLCASREGMNTEAFFGQGTRLTVV.

The chain is built from TRBV10-1 and TRBJ2-3; no clear D gene. Per the germline V gene, CDR1 is WNHNN and CDR2 is SYGVQD (reference sequence). Trimming left V 8 bases short and J 6 bases short, with 9 bases between. The CDR3 is 11 residues long. CDR3 residues: CASGFGDTQYF. The CDR3 nucleotides read TGCGCCAGCGGTTTCGGGGATACGCAGTATTTT.

The rearrangement joins TRBV16 to TRBJ2-5; D is possibly TRBD1 (6 bases). Per germline, CDR1 KGHSY and CDR2 FQNENV. The CDR3 length is 15 residues. Trimming shortened V by 0 bases and J by 2 bases, and 10 bases separated the two germline ends. This CDR3 reads CASSQSQGLQETQYF. In DNA form, the CDR3 reads TGTGCCAGCAGCCAATCACAGGGCTTGCAAGAGACCCAGTACTTC.

The sample holds a few counts of this clone. The chain carries TRBV5-5 and TRBJ2-7; D is uncertain. V lost 4 bases and J 0 bases, leaving 14 bases between the germline ends. CDR1 and CDR2 (germline): SGHKS, YYEKEE (reference sequence). The CDR3 runs to 15 residues. DNA of the CDR3: TGTGCCAGCAGCAGACAACTAAAGGGCTCCTACGAGCAGTACGTC. Encoded protein: CASSRQLKGSYEQYV.

The J gene is TRBJ2-2, the V gene TRBV9; 9 bases line up with TRBD1. This CDR3 region has 16 residues. V trimming: 2 bases; J trimming: 0 bases; junction bases outside the gene matches: 2. Germline lookup yields CDR1 SGDLS and CDR2 YYNGEE. CDR3 in amino acids: CASSVTGGTNTGELFF. CDR3 nucleotide sequence: TGTGCCAGCAGCGTTACAGGGGGCACGAACACCGGGGAGCTGTTTTTT.

V usage is TRBV5-8 and J usage is TRBJ2-5, with 9 bases lining up with TRBD1. The CDR3 contains 17 residues. V dropped 4 bases and J dropped 5; count of bases not matched to a gene: 15. Germline V gene sequence: CDR1 SGHTS, CDR2 YDEGEE. CDR3 loop: CASSLAAWGTGWETQYF. The CDR3 DNA sequence: TGTGCCAGCAGCCTGGCTGCGTGGGGGACAGGGTGGGAGACCCAGTACTTC. Based on the CDR3 plus reference TRBV5-8 and TRBJ2-5, the full variable domain is EAGVTQSPTHLIKTRGQQATLRCSPISGHTSVYWYQQALGLGLQFLLWYDEGEERNRGNFPPRFSGRQFPNYSSELNVNALELEDSALYLCASSLAAWGTGWETQYFGPGTRLLVL.

This clone has a single count. The rearrangement uses TRBV19 and TRBJ1-5, with unresolved D. V was clipped by 2 bases and J by 4 bases, with 6 bases between them. CDR1 LNHDA and CDR2 SQIVND come from the germline V gene (reference sequence). CDR3 length equals 13 residues. The CDR3 sequence: CASSIRGNQPQHF. The CDR3 region has the DNA TGTGCCAGTAGTATACGAGGAAATCAGCCCCAGCATTTT.

The chain joins TRBV19 to TRBJ2-7; D perhaps matches TRBD1 (5 bases). The CDR3 has 11 residues. V gave up 6 bases and J gave up 5 bases, with 8 bases separating them. Germline CDR1 reads LNHDA; CDR2 reads SQIVND (reference sequence). The CDR3 DNA is TGTGCCAGTAGAGGGGTCCACGAGCAGTACGTC. This codes for CASRGVHEQYV.

As DNA, the CDR3 is TGTGCCAGCAGCTCGACAGGGAACCCAGATACGCAGTATTTT. Protein: CASSSTGNPDTQYF. V usage is TRBV6-6 and J usage is TRBJ2-3; 7 bases are a match to TRBD1. The length of the CDR3 is 14 residues. Germline CDR1 reads MNHNY; CDR2 reads SVGAGI (reference sequence). With 6 bases clipped from V and 4 bases from J, the junction kept 7 bases outside the gene matches.

The J gene is TRBJ1-5, the V gene TRBV18, with D possibly matching TRBD1 (6 bases). CDR3 size: 13 residues. With 5 bases removed from V and 2 bases from J, the gap between germline ends came to 7 bases. Per germline, CDR1 KGHSH and CDR2 LQKENI. The DNA for the CDR3 is TGTGCCAGCTCAGCAGGGGGCAATCAGCCCCAGCATTTT. Translating it yields CASSAGGNQPQHF.

The chain has TRBV6-2 or TRBV6-3 and TRBJ1-2, with 7 bases lining up with TRBD1. The V segment lost 4 bases and the J segment 2 bases; nucleotides outside the gene matches: 1. Germline V CDR1 and CDR2: MNHEY, SVGEGT. The CDR3 loop spans 13 amino acids. The CDR3 here is CASSSTGNYGYTF. The CDR3 bases are TGTGCCAGCAGTTCGACAGGGAACTATGGCTACACCTTC.

This clone was seen a few times. This rearrangement joins TRBV5-5 to TRBJ2-2; 11 positions agree with TRBD2. There are 17 residues in the CDR3. Germline V CDR1 and CDR2: SGHKS, YYEKEE (reference sequence). V shed 1 base, J shed 2 bases, and the junction held 4 bases outside the gene matches. CDR3 nucleotides: TGTGCCAGCAGCTTGATAGCGGGGGGGCTCAACACCGGGGAGCTGTTTTTT. Amino acid sequence: CASSLIAGGLNTGELFF.

The chain couples TRBV5-1 to TRBJ2-5; possibly TRBD1 for D (6 bases). Germline V gene lookup returns CDR1 SGHRS and CDR2 YFSETQ. The CDR3 is made up of 13 amino acids. The V gene lost 5 bases and the J gene lost 5 bases, with 13 bases spanning the gap. CDR3 nucleotides: TGCGCCAGCAGGCTACAGGGACCGGAGACCCAGTACTTC. Its translation: CASRLQGPETQYF.